This T cell receptor (beta chain) was obtained from a study of response to subunit inactivated influenza vaccine. Study-wide results and limits: Authors suggested seasonal influenza vaccinations each recruit few new T cells.

Turning to this clonotype: Antigen unknown.

TCRdb called the RT-PCR reads again in MiXCR, with one record for every CDR3 protein. The data hold fewer than 550,000 distinct CDR3 sequences, with 25% observed a single time. Trimming shortened V by 4 bases and J by 6 bases, and 10 bases separated the two germline ends. Germline V gene lookup returns CDR1 SEHNR and CDR2 FQNEAQ (reference sequence). This CDR3 is built from 13 residues. The material was CD4+ T cells sorted from PBMCs, obtained roughly 5 days after vaccination. The origin of this receptor is a man aged 45 to 65 who received an inactivated influenza vaccine. The chain has TRBV7-9 and TRBJ2-1; a weak D match, TRBD1 (6 bases). The CDR3 region has the DNA TGTGCCAGCAGCTCCCAGGGGATCAATGAGCAGTTCTTC. Its protein is CASSSQGINEQFF.